The rows below give T cell receptor beta chains drawn from one sample of a study of metastatic and nonmetastatic thyroid tumors. TCRdb re-called the PCR reads through MiXCR. Found here are approximately 16,000 clones, over 25% of them singletons; the top ten hold roughly 12%. The sequenced sample consisted of tumor tissue. Receptor source: a male donor with papillary thyroid cancer or a benign thyroid nodule (not recorded which). Some clones in this sample may be carry-over from other donors' samples. CDR3s include the opening cysteine and the closing phenylalanine or tryptophan. A D gene is named only where the DNA matches it firmly. The size of a clone is reported for some rows only, either as once, few or many, or as a class for expanded clones.

J gene: TRBJ2-7
V gene: TRBV5-1
clone size: -
D gene: TRBD2
CDR3 protein: CASSKRLAADYEQYF
CDR3 DNA: TGCGCCAGCAGCAAGCGACTAGCGGCAGACTACGAGCAGTACTTC

J gene: TRBJ2-3
V gene: TRBV19
clone size: few
D gene: TRBD2
CDR3 protein: CASSILAGGPTDTQYF
CDR3 DNA: TGTGCCAGTAGTATTTTGGCGGGAGGGCCAACAGATACGCAGTATTTT

J gene: TRBJ1-1
V gene: TRBV20-1
clone size: -
D gene: -
CDR3 protein: CSAKPRRGMNTEAFF
CDR3 DNA: TGCAGTGCTAAACCCCGAAGGGGAATGAACACTGAAGCTTTCTTT

J gene: TRBJ2-1
V gene: TRBV11-3
clone size: medium-sized
D gene: -
CDR3 protein: CASSLGGYNEQFF
CDR3 DNA: TGTGCCAGCAGCTTGGGCGGGTACAATGAGCAGTTCTTC

J gene: TRBJ1-4
V gene: TRBV5-1
clone size: -
D gene: -
CDR3 protein: CASSLATQGREKLFF
CDR3 DNA: TGCGCCAGCAGCTTGGCGACACAAGGGAGGGAAAAACTGTTTTTT

J gene: TRBJ1-5
V gene: TRBV2
clone size: many
D gene: TRBD1
CDR3 protein: CASSYRGFQHF
CDR3 DNA: TGTGCCAGCAGTTACAGGGGCTTCCAGCATTTT

J gene: TRBJ2-1
V gene: TRBV30
clone size: once
D gene: TRBD1
CDR3 protein: CAWSPGGKEQFF
CDR3 DNA: TGTGCCTGGAGTCCAGGGGGCAAAGAGCAGTTCTTC

J gene: TRBJ1-1
V gene: TRBV5-1
clone size: once
D gene: -
CDR3 protein: CASSFRGNTEAFF
CDR3 DNA: TGCGCCAGCAGCTTCAGGGGGAACACTGAAGCTTTCTTT

J gene: TRBJ1-5
V gene: TRBV28
clone size: few
D gene: -
CDR3 protein: CASTESEQPQHF
CDR3 DNA: TGTGCCAGCACAGAATCAGAGCAGCCCCAGCATTTT

J gene: TRBJ2-7
V gene: TRBV7-2
clone size: few
D gene: -
CDR3 protein: CASSLQGGGSYEQYF
CDR3 DNA: TGTGCCAGCAGCTTGCAGGGGGGAGGGTCCTACGAGCAGTACTTC

J gene: TRBJ2-1
V gene: TRBV12-3/TRBV12-4
clone size: few
D gene: -
CDR3 protein: CASSPGTATKEQFF
CDR3 DNA: TGTGCCAGCAGTCCGGGGACGGCCACAAAGGAGCAGTTCTTC

J gene: TRBJ2-1
V gene: TRBV11-3
clone size: medium-sized
D gene: -
CDR3 protein: CASSSRLVGSYNEQFF
CDR3 DNA: TGTGCCAGCAGCTCGAGACTAGTGGGCTCCTACAATGAGCAGTTCTTC

J gene: TRBJ2-1
V gene: TRBV20-1
clone size: many
D gene: TRBD2
CDR3 protein: CSARPSFAGVGFF
CDR3 DNA: TGCAGTGCTAGACCATCCTTTGCGGGAGTGGGGTTCTTC

J gene: TRBJ1-5
V gene: TRBV6-1
clone size: many
D gene: TRBD1
CDR3 protein: CASSVGQGLNQPQHF
CDR3 DNA: TGTGCCAGCAGTGTGGGACAGGGCCTCAATCAGCCCCAGCATTTT

J gene: TRBJ1-5
V gene: TRBV19
clone size: many
D gene: -
CDR3 protein: CASSIDLAGSEPQHF
CDR3 DNA: TGTGCCAGTAGTATAGATCTGGCAGGGTCTGAGCCCCAGCATTTT

J gene: TRBJ2-7
V gene: TRBV25-1
clone size: -
D gene: TRBD2
CDR3 protein: CASSGSGAYEQYF
CDR3 DNA: TGTGCCAGCAGTGGGAGCGGGGCCTACGAGCAGTACTTC

J gene: TRBJ1-1
V gene: TRBV19
clone size: few
D gene: -
CDR3 protein: CASSIWGNTEAFF
CDR3 DNA: TGTGCCAGTAGTATTTGGGGGAACACTGAAGCTTTCTTT

J gene: TRBJ2-7
V gene: TRBV30
clone size: many
D gene: -
CDR3 protein: CARSPGTGTYEQYF
CDR3 DNA: TGTGCCCGGAGTCCCGGGACTGGTACCTACGAGCAGTACTTC

J gene: TRBJ1-2
V gene: TRBV7-8
clone size: medium-sized
D gene: -
CDR3 protein: CASRGGPNFYGYTF
CDR3 DNA: TGTGCCAGCAGGGGAGGTCCTAACTTCTATGGCTACACCTTC

J gene: TRBJ1-2
V gene: TRBV12-3/TRBV12-4
clone size: few
D gene: TRBD1
CDR3 protein: CASSLRQGGAYGYTF
CDR3 DNA: TGTGCCAGCAGTTTAAGGCAGGGGGGGGCTTATGGCTACACCTTC

J gene: TRBJ2-7
V gene: TRBV2
clone size: few
D gene: -
CDR3 protein: CASSRDGSYEQYF
CDR3 DNA: TGTGCCAGCAGTCGGGACGGAAGCTACGAGCAGTACTTC

J gene: TRBJ2-3
V gene: TRBV5-8
clone size: many
D gene: -
CDR3 protein: CASSLGLSSTDTQYF
CDR3 DNA: TGTGCCAGCAGCCTTGGACTCTCTAGCACAGATACGCAGTATTTT

J gene: TRBJ1-2
V gene: TRBV2
clone size: few
D gene: -
CDR3 protein: CASSRTATNYGYTF
CDR3 DNA: TGTGCCAGCAGTCGGACAGCCACTAACTATGGCTACACCTTC

J gene: TRBJ1-4
V gene: TRBV30
clone size: many
D gene: -
CDR3 protein: CPELRGAQREKLFF
CDR3 DNA: TGTCCCGAATTAAGAGGGGCCCAGCGTGAAAAACTGTTTTTT

J gene: TRBJ2-3
V gene: TRBV20-1
clone size: -
D gene: TRBD2
CDR3 protein: CSATSGVTDTQYF
CDR3 DNA: TGCAGTGCTACTAGCGGGGTCACAGATACGCAGTATTTT

J gene: TRBJ2-1
V gene: TRBV5-1
clone size: -
D gene: TRBD2
CDR3 protein: CASSLRPRLAYNEQFF
CDR3 DNA: TGCGCCAGCAGCCTTCGTCCGAGACTAGCTTACAATGAGCAGTTCTTC

J gene: TRBJ1-5
V gene: TRBV13
clone size: -
D gene: TRBD1
CDR3 protein: CASSYKGTEDQPQHF
CDR3 DNA: TGTGCCAGCAGCTATAAGGGGACAGAAGATCAGCCCCAGCATTTT

J gene: TRBJ2-3
V gene: TRBV19
clone size: many
D gene: TRBD1
CDR3 protein: CASSTRQGAPVDTQYF
CDR3 DNA: TGTGCCAGTAGTACCCGACAGGGGGCACCGGTAGATACGCAGTATTTT

J gene: TRBJ1-2
V gene: TRBV6-1
clone size: few
D gene: -
CDR3 protein: CASSLGPLNTNYGYTF
CDR3 DNA: TGTGCCAGCAGCTTGGGACCGCTCAACACTAACTATGGCTACACCTTC

J gene: TRBJ2-1
V gene: TRBV24-1
clone size: few
D gene: TRBD1
CDR3 protein: CATSDYTGVGNEQFF
CDR3 DNA: TGTGCCACCAGTGATTATACAGGGGTAGGAAATGAGCAGTTCTTC

J gene: TRBJ2-3
V gene: TRBV5-4
clone size: many
D gene: TRBD1
CDR3 protein: CASSLTDRADTQYF
CDR3 DNA: TGTGCCAGCAGCTTGACTGACAGGGCAGATACGCAGTATTTT

J gene: TRBJ2-5
V gene: TRBV5-6
clone size: many
D gene: -
CDR3 protein: CASSWFSGAQETQYF
CDR3 DNA: TGTGCCAGCAGCTGGTTTAGCGGAGCGCAAGAGACCCAGTACTTC

J gene: TRBJ2-3
V gene: TRBV20-1
clone size: many
D gene: TRBD2
CDR3 protein: CSAREGALAGGPTDTQYF
CDR3 DNA: TGCAGTGCCAGAGAGGGGGCACTAGCGGGAGGGCCTACAGATACGCAGTATTTT

J gene: TRBJ2-2
V gene: TRBV6-2/TRBV6-3
clone size: -
D gene: TRBD2
CDR3 protein: CASSQGLEVGELFF
CDR3 DNA: TGTGCCAGCAGTCAGGGACTAGAAGTGGGGGAGCTGTTTTTT

J gene: TRBJ2-5
V gene: TRBV11-3
clone size: many
D gene: -
CDR3 protein: CASSPPRPALWTQYF
CDR3 DNA: TGTGCCAGCAGCCCCCCGCGACCCGCCCTATGGACCCAGTACTTC

J gene: TRBJ2-7
V gene: TRBV28
clone size: many
D gene: TRBD2
CDR3 protein: CASSLQLAGDEQYF
CDR3 DNA: TGTGCCAGCAGTTTACAACTAGCGGGAGACGAGCAGTACTTC

J gene: TRBJ2-2
V gene: TRBV10-1
clone size: few
D gene: -
CDR3 protein: CASSAQRNTGELFF
CDR3 DNA: TGCGCCAGCAGTGCACAGCGGAACACCGGGGAGCTGTTTTTT

J gene: TRBJ2-2
V gene: TRBV30
clone size: -
D gene: TRBD1
CDR3 protein: CAWSALGGANTGELFF
CDR3 DNA: TGTGCCTGGAGTGCCCTAGGGGGCGCGAACACCGGGGAGCTGTTTTTT

J gene: TRBJ1-5
V gene: TRBV4-1
clone size: medium-sized
D gene: -
CDR3 protein: CASSQDGHAAARQPQHF
CDR3 DNA: TGCGCCAGCAGCCAAGATGGCCACGCCGCAGCCAGGCAGCCCCAGCATTTT

J gene: TRBJ1-6
V gene: TRBV28
clone size: many
D gene: -
CDR3 protein: CASSLEYNSPLHF
CDR3 DNA: TGTGCCAGCAGTTTAGAGTATAATTCACCCCTCCACTTT

J gene: TRBJ1-5
V gene: TRBV5-1
clone size: many
D gene: TRBD1
CDR3 protein: CASSPGQGMQPQHF
CDR3 DNA: TGCGCCAGCAGCCCCGGACAGGGGATGCAGCCCCAGCATTTT

J gene: TRBJ2-7
V gene: TRBV11-2
clone size: -
D gene: -
CDR3 protein: CASSLDLGRSYEQYF
CDR3 DNA: TGTGCCAGCAGCTTAGATTTGGGCCGCTCCTACGAGCAGTACTTC

J gene: TRBJ2-7
V gene: TRBV5-1
clone size: -
D gene: -
CDR3 protein: CASSLQGIWTYEQYF
CDR3 DNA: TGCGCCAGCAGCCTCCAGGGGATATGGACCTACGAGCAGTACTTC

J gene: TRBJ2-7
V gene: TRBV9
clone size: -
D gene: -
CDR3 protein: CASSVSETYEQYF
CDR3 DNA: TGTGCCAGCAGCGTAAGCGAGACCTACGAGCAGTACTTC

J gene: TRBJ2-5
V gene: TRBV2
clone size: many
D gene: -
CDR3 protein: CASGSESAQTQYF
CDR3 DNA: TGTGCCAGCGGGTCAGAATCGGCCCAGACCCAGTACTTC

J gene: TRBJ2-3
V gene: TRBV7-2
clone size: many
D gene: -
CDR3 protein: CASSLVFGTDTQYF
CDR3 DNA: TGTGCCAGCAGCTTAGTTTTTGGCACAGATACGCAGTATTTT

J gene: TRBJ2-2
V gene: TRBV20-1
clone size: -
D gene: TRBD2
CDR3 protein: CSAPHLTSAGELFF
CDR3 DNA: TGCAGTGCTCCCCACCTGACTAGCGCCGGGGAGCTGTTTTTT

J gene: TRBJ1-2
V gene: TRBV6-1
clone size: medium-sized
D gene: -
CDR3 protein: CASRGRGSYGYTF
CDR3 DNA: TGTGCCAGCAGAGGGAGGGGGAGCTATGGCTACACCTTC

J gene: TRBJ1-2
V gene: TRBV6-1
clone size: -
D gene: -
CDR3 protein: CASSRQARDGYTF
CDR3 DNA: TGTGCCAGCAGTCGACAGGCGCGCGATGGCTACACCTTC

J gene: TRBJ2-3
V gene: TRBV24-1
clone size: many
D gene: TRBD1
CDR3 protein: CATSDLGQAGQYF
CDR3 DNA: TGTGCCACCAGTGACCTCGGACAGGCGGGGCAGTATTTT

J gene: TRBJ2-1
V gene: TRBV20-1
clone size: many
D gene: TRBD2
CDR3 protein: CSARDTAGGGEQFF
CDR3 DNA: TGCAGTGCTAGAGATACGGCGGGAGGGGGTGAGCAGTTCTTC

J gene: TRBJ2-7
V gene: TRBV4-1
clone size: -
D gene: -
CDR3 protein: CASSQAAAGANYEQYF
CDR3 DNA: TGCGCCAGCAGCCAAGCCGCCGCGGGGGCGAACTACGAGCAGTACTTC

J gene: TRBJ1-5
V gene: TRBV3-1
clone size: many
D gene: -
CDR3 protein: CASSQGGVPQHF
CDR3 DNA: TGTGCCAGCAGCCAAGGGGGCGTGCCCCAGCATTTT

J gene: TRBJ2-2
V gene: TRBV27
clone size: few
D gene: -
CDR3 protein: CASSFGTLTGELFF
CDR3 DNA: TGTGCCAGCAGTTTTGGAACGTTAACCGGGGAGCTGTTTTTT

J gene: TRBJ2-7
V gene: TRBV5-1
clone size: -
D gene: -
CDR3 protein: CASSLAPGELGEQYF
CDR3 DNA: TGCGCCAGCAGCTTGGCTCCCGGGGAGTTAGGGGAGCAGTACTTC

J gene: TRBJ1-2
V gene: TRBV20-1
clone size: medium-sized
D gene: -
CDR3 protein: CSVGGHLF
CDR3 DNA: TGCAGTGTCGGAGGGCACCTCTTC

J gene: TRBJ2-7
V gene: TRBV28
clone size: -
D gene: TRBD1
CDR3 protein: CASSLSQGAYEQYF
CDR3 DNA: TGTGCCAGCAGTTTGTCCCAGGGGGCCTACGAGCAGTACTTC

J gene: TRBJ1-1
V gene: TRBV20-1
clone size: -
D gene: TRBD1
CDR3 protein: CSAGRLRGSSRNTEAFF
CDR3 DNA: TGCAGTGCTGGAAGACTCAGGGGGTCATCTCGGAACACTGAAGCTTTCTTT

J gene: TRBJ2-7
V gene: TRBV4-1
clone size: -
D gene: -
CDR3 protein: CASSQVSSAGYEQYF
CDR3 DNA: TGCGCCAGCAGCCAAGTCTCCTCTGCGGGGTACGAGCAGTACTTC

J gene: TRBJ2-7
V gene: TRBV6-1
clone size: few
D gene: TRBD1
CDR3 protein: CASTAGTGAFHEQYF
CDR3 DNA: TGTGCCAGCACTGCTGGCACAGGGGCCTTCCACGAGCAGTACTTC